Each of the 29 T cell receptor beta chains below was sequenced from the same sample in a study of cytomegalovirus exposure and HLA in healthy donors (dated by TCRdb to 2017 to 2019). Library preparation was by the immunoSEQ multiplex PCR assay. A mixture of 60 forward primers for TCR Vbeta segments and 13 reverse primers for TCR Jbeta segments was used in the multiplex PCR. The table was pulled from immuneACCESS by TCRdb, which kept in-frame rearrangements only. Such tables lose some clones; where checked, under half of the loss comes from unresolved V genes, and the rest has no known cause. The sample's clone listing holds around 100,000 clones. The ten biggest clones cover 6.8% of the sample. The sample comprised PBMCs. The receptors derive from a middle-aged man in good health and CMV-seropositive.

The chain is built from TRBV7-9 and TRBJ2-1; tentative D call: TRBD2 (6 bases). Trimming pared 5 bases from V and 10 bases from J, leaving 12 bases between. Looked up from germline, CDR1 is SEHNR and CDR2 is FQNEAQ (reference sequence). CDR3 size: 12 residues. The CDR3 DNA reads TGTGCCAGCAGCCAAGGAGGGTACGAGCAGTTCTTC. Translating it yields CASSQGGYEQFF.

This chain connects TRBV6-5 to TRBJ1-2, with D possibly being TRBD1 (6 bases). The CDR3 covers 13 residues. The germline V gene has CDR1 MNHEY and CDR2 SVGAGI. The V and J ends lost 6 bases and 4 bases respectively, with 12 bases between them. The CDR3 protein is CASSPTGSYGYTF. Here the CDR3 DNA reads TGTGCCAGCAGCCCAACAGGGAGCTATGGCTACACCTTC.

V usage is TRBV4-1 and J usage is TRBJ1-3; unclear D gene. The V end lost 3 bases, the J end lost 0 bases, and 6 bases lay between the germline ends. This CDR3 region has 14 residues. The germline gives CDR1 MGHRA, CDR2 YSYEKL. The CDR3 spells CASSHPFSGNTIYF. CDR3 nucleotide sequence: TGCGCCAGCAGCCACCCTTTCTCTGGAAACACCATATATTTT.

The CDR3 protein is CASSFSGIGETQYF. DNA for the CDR3: TGCGCCAGCAGCTTTTCGGGGATTGGCGAGACCCAGTACTTC. This chain links TRBV5-1 with TRBJ2-5; TRBD2 is a possible D gene (5 bases). CDR3 length: 14 residues. Deletions cut 2 bases from V and 5 bases from J, with 13 bases between. Germline CDR1 SGHRS, CDR2 YFSETQ.

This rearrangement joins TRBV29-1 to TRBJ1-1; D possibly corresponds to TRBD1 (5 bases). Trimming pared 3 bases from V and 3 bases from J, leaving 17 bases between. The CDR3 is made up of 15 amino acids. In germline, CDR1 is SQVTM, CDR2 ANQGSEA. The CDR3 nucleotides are TGCAGCGTTGAGCCCCGTCTACAGGAGTACACTGAAGCTTTCTTT. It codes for CSVEPRLQEYTEAFF.

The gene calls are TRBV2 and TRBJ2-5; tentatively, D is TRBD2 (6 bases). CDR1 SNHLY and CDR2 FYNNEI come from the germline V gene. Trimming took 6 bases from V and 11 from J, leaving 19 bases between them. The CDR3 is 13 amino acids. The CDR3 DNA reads TGTGCCAGCAGGTTCGGCCGCGGGGAGGAGCAGTACTTC. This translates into CASRFGRGEEQYF. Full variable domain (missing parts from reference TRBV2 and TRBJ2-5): EPEVTQTPSHQVTQMGQEVILRCVPISNHLYFYWYRQILGQKVEFLVSFYNNEISEKSEIFDDQFSVERPDGSNFTLKIRSTKLEDSAMYFCASRFGRGEEQYFGPGTRLLVL.

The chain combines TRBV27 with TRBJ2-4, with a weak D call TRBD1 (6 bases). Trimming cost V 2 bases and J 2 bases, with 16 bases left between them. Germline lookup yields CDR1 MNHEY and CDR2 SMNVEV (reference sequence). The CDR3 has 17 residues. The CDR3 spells CASSLISGTGPKNIQYF. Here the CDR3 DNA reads TGTGCCAGCAGTTTAATTTCCGGTACAGGGCCCAAAAACATTCAGTACTTC.

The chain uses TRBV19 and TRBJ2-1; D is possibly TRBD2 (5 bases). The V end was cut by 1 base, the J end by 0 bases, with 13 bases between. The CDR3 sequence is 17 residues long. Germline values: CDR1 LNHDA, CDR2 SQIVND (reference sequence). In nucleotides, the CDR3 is TGTGCCAGTAGTATAGGCCCCCTTGGGAGCTCCTACAATGAGCAGTTCTTC. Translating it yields CASSIGPLGSSYNEQFF.

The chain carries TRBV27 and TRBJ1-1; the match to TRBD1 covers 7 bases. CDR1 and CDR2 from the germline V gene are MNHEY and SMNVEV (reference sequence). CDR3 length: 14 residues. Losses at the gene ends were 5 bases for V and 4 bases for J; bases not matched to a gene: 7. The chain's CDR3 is CASSLSTGFTEAFF. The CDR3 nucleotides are TGTGCCAGCAGTCTCTCGACAGGGTTCACTGAAGCTTTCTTT.

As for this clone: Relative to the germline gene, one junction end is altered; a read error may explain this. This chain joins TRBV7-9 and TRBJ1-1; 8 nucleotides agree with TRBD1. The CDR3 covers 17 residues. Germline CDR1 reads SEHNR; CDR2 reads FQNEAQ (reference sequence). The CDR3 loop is CAGSLWTGKARNTEAFF. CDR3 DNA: TGTGCCGGCAGCTTGTGGACAGGGAAGGCGAGAAACACTGAAGCTTTCTTT.

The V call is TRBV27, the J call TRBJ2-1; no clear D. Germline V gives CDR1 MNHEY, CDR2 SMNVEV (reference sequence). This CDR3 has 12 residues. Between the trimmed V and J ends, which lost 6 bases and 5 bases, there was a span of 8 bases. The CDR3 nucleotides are TGTGCCAGCAGCTTACTCGACAATGAGCAGTTCTTC. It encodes CASSLLDNEQFF.

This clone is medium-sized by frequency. Written as DNA, the CDR3 is TGTGCCAGTAGTTTAGGACTAGCGGTCTGGGATGAGCAGTTCTTC. Residues: CASSLGLAVWDEQFF. The chain joins TRBV19 to TRBJ2-1; 10 bases map to TRBD2. The CDR3 is 15 residues long. V dropped 5 bases and J dropped 8; count of bases not matched to a gene: 9. The V gene's germline CDR1 is LNHDA and CDR2 SQIVND (reference sequence). Together with reference TRBV19 and TRBJ2-1, the CDR3 gives the full variable domain: DGGITQSPKYLFRKEGQNVTLSCEQNLNHDAMYWYRQDPGQGLRLIYYSQIVNDFQKGDIAEGYSVSREKKESFPLTVTSAQKNPTAFYLCASSLGLAVWDEQFFGPGTRLTVL.

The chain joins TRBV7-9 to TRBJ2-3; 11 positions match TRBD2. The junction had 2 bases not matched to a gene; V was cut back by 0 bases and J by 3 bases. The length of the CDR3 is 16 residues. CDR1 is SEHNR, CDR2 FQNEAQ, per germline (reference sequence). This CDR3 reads CASSLAASGRTDTQYF. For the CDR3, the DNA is TGTGCCAGCAGCTTAGCAGCTAGCGGGAGGACAGATACGCAGTATTTT.

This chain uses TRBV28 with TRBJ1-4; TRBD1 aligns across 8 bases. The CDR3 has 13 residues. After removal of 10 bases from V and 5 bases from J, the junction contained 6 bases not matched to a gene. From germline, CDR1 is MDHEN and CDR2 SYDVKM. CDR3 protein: CAITGGGNEKLFF. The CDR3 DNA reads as TGTGCCATTACAGGGGGAGGAAATGAAAAACTGTTTTTT.

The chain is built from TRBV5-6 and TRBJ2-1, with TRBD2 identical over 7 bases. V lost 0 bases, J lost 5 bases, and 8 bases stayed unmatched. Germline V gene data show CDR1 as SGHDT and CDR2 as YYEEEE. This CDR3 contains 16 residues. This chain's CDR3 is CASSLVAGALDNEQFF. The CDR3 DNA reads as TGTGCCAGCAGCTTGGTTGCGGGAGCCCTGGACAATGAGCAGTTCTTC.

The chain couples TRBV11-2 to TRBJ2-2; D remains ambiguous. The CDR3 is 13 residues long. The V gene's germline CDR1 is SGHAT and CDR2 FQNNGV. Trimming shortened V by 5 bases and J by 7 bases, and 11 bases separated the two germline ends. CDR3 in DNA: TGTGCCAGCAGCATAAGGCAGGACGGGGAGCTGTTTTTT. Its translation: CASSIRQDGELFF.

The CDR3 reads CASSLQGASGNTIYF. DNA for the CDR3: TGTGCCAGCAGCTTACAGGGTGCCTCTGGAAACACCATATATTTT. This chain joins TRBV11-2 and TRBJ1-3, with D perhaps TRBD1 (5 bases). Looked up from germline, CDR1 is SGHAT and CDR2 is FQNNGV. The CDR3 totals 15 residues. Trimming left V 2 bases short and J 0 bases short, with 8 bases between.

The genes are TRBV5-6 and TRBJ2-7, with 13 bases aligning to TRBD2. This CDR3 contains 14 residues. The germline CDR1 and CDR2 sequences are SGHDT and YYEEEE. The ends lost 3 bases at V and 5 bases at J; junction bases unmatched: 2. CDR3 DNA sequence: TGTGCCAGCAGCTCCACTAGCGGGAGGGACGAGCAGTACTTC. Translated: CASSSTSGRDEQYF.

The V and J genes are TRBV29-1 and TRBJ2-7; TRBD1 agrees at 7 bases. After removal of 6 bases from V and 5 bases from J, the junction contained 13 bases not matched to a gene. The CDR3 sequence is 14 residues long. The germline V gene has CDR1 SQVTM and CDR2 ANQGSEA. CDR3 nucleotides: TGCAGCGTCAATACAGGGACAGTTGGCCACGAGCAGTACTTC. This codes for CSVNTGTVGHEQYF.

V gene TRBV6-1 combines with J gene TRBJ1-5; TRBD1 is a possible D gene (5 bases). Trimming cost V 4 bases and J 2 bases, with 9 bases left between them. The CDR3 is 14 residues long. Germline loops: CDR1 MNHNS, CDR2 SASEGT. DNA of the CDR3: TGTGCCAGCAGTGCGCGCAGGGGCAATCAGCCCCAGCATTTT. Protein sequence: CASSARRGNQPQHF.

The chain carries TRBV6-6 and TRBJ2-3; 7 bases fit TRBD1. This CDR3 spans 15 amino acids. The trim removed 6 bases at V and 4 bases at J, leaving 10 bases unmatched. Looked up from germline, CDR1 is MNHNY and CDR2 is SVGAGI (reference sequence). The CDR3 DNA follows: TGTGCCAGCAGATACGACAGGGTGGGTCCAGATACGCAGTATTTT. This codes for CASRYDRVGPDTQYF.

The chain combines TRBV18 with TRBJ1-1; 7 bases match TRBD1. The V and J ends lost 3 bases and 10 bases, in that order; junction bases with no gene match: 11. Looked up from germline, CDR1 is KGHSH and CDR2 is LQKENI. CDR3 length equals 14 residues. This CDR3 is CASSPTTGAQGAFF. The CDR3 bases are TGTGCCAGCTCACCGACAACAGGGGCGCAGGGAGCTTTCTTT.

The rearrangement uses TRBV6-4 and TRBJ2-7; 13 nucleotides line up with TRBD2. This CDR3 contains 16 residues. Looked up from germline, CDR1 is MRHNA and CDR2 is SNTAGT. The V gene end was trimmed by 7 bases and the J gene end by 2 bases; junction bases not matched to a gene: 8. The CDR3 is CASNNGLAGVAYEQYF. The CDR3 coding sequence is TGTGCCAGCAACAATGGACTAGCGGGAGTAGCCTACGAGCAGTACTTC.

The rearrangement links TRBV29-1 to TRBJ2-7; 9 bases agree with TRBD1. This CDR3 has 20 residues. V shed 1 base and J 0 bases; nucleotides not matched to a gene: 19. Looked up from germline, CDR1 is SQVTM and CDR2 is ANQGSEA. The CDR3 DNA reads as TGCAGCGTTGAAGGGGGACAGGGCCAAGGTTCATCAACTGTCTCCTACGAGCAGTACTTC. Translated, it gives CSVEGGQGQGSSTVSYEQYF.

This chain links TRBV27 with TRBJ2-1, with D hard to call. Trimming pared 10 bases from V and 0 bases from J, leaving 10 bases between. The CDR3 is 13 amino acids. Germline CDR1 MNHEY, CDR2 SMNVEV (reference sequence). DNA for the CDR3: TGTGCCACCCGACTGAGCTCCTACAATGAGCAGTTCTTC. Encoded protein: CATRLSSYNEQFF.

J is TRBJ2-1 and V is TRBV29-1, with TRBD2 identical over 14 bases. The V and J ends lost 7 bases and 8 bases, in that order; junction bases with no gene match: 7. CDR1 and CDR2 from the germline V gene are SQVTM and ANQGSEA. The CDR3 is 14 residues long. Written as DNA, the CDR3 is TGCAGCGCCTTCGGGACTAGCGGGAGAGATGAGCAGTTCTTC. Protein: CSAFGTSGRDEQFF.

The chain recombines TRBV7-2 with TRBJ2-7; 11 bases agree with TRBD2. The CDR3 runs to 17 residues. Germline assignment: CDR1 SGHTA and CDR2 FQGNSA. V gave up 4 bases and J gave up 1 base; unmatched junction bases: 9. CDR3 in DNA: TGTGCCAGCAGCTCCCAACTAGCGGGAGTAAAATCCTACGAGCAGTACTTC. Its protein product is CASSSQLAGVKSYEQYF.

Written as DNA, the CDR3 is TGCGCCAGCCGAGGACAGGGGACTGGGGCCAACGTCCTGACTTTC. As protein: CASRGQGTGANVLTF. The rearrangement uses TRBV10-2 and TRBJ2-6; 9 nucleotides match TRBD1. The CDR3 consists of 15 residues. In germline, CDR1 is WSHSY, CDR2 SAAADI. Unmatched junction bases numbered 4, after V lost 8 bases and J lost 2 bases.

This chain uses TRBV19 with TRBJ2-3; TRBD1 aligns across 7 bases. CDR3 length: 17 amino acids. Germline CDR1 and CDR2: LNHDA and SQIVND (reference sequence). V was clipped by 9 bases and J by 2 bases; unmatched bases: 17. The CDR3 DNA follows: TGTGCCAGCAGCCTAGGGGACATCACAGGGGTCACAGATACGCAGTATTTT. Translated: CASSLGDITGVTDTQYF.